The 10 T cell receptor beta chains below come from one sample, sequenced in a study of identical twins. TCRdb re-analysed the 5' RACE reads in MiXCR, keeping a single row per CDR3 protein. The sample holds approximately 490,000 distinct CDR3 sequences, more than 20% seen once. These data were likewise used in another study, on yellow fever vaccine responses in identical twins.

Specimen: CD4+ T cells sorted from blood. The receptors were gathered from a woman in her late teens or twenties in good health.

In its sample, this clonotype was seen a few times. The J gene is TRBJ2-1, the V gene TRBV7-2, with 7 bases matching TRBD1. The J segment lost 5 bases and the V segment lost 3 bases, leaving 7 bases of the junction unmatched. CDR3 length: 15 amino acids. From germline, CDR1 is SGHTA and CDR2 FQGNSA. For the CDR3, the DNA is TGTGCCAGCAGCTTTCCCCGGACAGGAAACAATGAGCAGTTCTTC. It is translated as CASSFPRTGNNEQFF.

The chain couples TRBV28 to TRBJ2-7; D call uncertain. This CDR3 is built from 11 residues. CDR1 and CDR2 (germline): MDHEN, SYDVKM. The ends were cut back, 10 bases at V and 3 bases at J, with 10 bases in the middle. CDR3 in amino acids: CANSDCYEQYV. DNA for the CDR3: TGTGCCAATTCCGACTGCTACGAGCAGTACGTC.

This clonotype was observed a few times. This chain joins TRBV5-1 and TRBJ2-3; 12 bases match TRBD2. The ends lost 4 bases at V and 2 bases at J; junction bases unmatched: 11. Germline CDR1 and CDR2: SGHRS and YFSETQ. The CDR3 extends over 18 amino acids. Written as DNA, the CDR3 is TGCGCCAGCAGCGCCTACCGGACTAGCGGGGCCATCACAGATACGCAGTATTTT. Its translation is CASSAYRTSGAITDTQYF.

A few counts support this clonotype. The CDR3 DNA follows: TGTGCCAGCAGCTGGGACAAGTTATACGCCTACAATGAGCAGTTCTTC. It specifies CASSWDKLYAYNEQFF. The chain employs TRBV7-2 and TRBJ2-1; a weak D match, TRBD1 (6 bases). The V end was cut by 4 bases, the J end by 2 bases, with 15 bases between. The CDR3 is made up of 16 amino acids. From germline, CDR1 is SGHTA and CDR2 FQGNSA.

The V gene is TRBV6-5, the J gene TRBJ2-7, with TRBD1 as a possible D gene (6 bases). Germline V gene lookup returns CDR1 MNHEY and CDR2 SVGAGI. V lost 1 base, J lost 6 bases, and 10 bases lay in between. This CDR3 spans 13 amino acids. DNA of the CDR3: TGTGCCAGCAGTTACTACCAGGGGAGCGAGCAGTACGTC. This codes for CASSYYQGSEQYV.

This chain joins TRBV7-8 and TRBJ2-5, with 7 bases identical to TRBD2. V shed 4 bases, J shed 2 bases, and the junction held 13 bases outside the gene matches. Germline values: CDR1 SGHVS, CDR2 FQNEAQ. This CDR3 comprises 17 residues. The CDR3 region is CASSSGYGASGQETQYF. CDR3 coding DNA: TGTGCCAGCAGCTCCGGTTATGGGGCTAGCGGACAAGAGACCCAGTACTTC.

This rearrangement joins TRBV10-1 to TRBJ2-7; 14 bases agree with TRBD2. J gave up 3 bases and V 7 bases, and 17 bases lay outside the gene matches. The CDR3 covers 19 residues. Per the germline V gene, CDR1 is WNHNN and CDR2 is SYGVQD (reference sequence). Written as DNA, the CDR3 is TGCGCCAGCATTTGGAAGGGACAGGGGACTAGCGGGAGTGTCTACGAGCAGTACTTC. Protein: CASIWKGQGTSGSVYEQYF.

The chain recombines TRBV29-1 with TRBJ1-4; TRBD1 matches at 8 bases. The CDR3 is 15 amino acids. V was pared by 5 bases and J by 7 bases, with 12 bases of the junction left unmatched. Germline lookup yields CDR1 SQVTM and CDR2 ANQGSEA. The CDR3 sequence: CSVLLGQGLGEKLFF. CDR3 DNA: TGCAGCGTTCTCCTCGGACAGGGCCTTGGTGAAAAACTGTTTTTT.

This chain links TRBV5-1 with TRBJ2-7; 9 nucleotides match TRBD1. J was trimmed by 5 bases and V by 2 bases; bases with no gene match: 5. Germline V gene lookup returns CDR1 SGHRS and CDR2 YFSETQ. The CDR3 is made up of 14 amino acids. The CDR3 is CASSFGTGFDEQYF. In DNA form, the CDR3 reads TGCGCCAGCAGCTTCGGGACAGGGTTCGACGAGCAGTACTTC.

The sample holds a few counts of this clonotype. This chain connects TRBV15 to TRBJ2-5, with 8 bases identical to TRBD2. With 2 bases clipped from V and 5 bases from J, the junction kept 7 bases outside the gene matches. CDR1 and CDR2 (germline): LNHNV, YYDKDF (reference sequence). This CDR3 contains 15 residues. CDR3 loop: CATSRSGGAWETQYF. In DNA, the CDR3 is TGTGCCACCAGCAGATCGGGGGGGGCATGGGAGACCCAGTACTTC.